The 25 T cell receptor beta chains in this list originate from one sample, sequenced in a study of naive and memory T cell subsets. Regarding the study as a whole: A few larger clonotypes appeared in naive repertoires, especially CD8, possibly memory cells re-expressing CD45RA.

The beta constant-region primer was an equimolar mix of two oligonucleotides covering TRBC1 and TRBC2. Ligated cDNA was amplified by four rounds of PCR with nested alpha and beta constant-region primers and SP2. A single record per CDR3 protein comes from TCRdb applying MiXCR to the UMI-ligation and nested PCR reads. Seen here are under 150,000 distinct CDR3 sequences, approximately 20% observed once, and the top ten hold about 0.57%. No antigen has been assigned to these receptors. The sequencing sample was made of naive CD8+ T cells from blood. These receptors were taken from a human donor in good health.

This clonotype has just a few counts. Written as DNA, the CDR3 is TGTGCCAGCAGCCCGCTGGGGGGCATTAACACTGAAGCTTTCTTT. This codes for CASSPLGGINTEAFF. The V gene is TRBV9, the J gene TRBJ1-1, with TRBD1 as a possible D gene (6 bases). There are 15 residues in the CDR3. Germline values: CDR1 SGDLS, CDR2 YYNGEE. V was cut by 4 bases and J by 2 bases, with 15 bases left in between.

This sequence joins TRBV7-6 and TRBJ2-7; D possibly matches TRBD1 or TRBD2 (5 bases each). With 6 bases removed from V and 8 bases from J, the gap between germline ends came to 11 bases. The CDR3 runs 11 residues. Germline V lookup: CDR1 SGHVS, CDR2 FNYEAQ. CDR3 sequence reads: CASSQEGKQYF. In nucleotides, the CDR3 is TGTGCCAGCAGTCAAGAGGGGAAGCAGTACTTC.

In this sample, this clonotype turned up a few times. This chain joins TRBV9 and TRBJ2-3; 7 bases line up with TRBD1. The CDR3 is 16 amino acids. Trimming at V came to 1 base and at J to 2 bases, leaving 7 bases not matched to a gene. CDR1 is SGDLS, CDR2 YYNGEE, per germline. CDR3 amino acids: CASSVSGQDNTDTQYF. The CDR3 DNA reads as TGTGCCAGCAGCGTAAGTGGACAGGATAACACAGATACGCAGTATTTT.

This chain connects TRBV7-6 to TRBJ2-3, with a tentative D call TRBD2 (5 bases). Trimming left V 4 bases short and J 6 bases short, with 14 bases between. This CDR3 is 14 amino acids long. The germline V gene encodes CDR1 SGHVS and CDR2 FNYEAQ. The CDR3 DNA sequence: TGTGCCAGCAGCTCCCTTCCGGGGATGGATACGCAGTATTTT. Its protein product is CASSSLPGMDTQYF.

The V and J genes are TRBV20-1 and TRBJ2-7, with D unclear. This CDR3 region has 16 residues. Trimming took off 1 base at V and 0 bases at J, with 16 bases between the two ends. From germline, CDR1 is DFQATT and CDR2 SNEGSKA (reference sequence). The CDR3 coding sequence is TGCAGTGCTAGAGGTGCGAGACTGGAAAACTCCTACGAGCAGTACTTC. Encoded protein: CSARGARLENSYEQYF.

CDR3 loop: CATSPPGPEAFF. The CDR3 DNA follows: TGTGCCACTTCTCCGCCCGGACCTGAAGCTTTCTTT. The rearrangement uses TRBV6-2 or TRBV6-3 and TRBJ1-1; D is unresolved. Germline V lookup: CDR1 MNHEY, CDR2 SVGEGT. V lost 10 bases and J 6 bases, leaving 15 bases between the germline ends. This CDR3 is built from 12 residues.

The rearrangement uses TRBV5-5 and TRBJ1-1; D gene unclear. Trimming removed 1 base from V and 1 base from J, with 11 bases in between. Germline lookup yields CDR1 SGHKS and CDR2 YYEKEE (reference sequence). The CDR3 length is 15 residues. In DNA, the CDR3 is TGTGCCAGCAGCTTGTATGCAGGAAGGAACACTGAAGCTTTCTTT. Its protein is CASSLYAGRNTEAFF.

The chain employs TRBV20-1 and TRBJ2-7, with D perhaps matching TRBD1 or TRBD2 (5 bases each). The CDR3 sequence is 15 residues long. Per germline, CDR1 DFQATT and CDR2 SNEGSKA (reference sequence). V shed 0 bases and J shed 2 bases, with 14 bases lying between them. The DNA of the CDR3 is TGCAGTGCTAGAGAGGCCGGGGCAGAGACCTACGAGCAGTACTTC. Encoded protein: CSAREAGAETYEQYF.

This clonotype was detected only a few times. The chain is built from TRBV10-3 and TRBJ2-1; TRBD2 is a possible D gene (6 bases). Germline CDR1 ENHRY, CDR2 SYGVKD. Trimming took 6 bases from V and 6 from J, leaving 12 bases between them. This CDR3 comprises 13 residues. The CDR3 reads CAIRTNGGNEQFF. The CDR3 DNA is TGTGCCATCAGGACTAACGGGGGCAATGAGCAGTTCTTC.

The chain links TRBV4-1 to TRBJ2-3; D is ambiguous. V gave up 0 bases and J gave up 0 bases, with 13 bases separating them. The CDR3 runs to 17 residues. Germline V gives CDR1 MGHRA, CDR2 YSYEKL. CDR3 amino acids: CASSQDPWRISTDTQYF. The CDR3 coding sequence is TGCGCCAGCAGCCAAGATCCCTGGCGGATTAGCACAGATACGCAGTATTTT.

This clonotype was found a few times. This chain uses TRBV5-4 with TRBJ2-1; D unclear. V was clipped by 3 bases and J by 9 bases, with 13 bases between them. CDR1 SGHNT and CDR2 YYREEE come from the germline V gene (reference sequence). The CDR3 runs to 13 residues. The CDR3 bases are TGTGCCAGCAGCTGGGGTGGGCTCAGTGAGCAGTTCTTC. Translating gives CASSWGGLSEQFF.

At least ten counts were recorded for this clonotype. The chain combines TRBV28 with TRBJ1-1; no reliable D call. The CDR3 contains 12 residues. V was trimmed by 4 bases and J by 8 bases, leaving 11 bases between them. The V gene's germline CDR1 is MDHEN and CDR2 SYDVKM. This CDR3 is CASSWSYGEAFF. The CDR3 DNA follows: TGTGCCAGCAGTTGGAGCTACGGGGAAGCTTTCTTT.

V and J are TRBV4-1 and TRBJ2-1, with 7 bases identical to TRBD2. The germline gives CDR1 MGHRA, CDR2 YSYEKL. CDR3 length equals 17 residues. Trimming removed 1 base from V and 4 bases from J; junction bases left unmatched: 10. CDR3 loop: CASSQVFEREAYNEQFF. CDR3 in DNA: TGCGCCAGCAGCCAAGTATTTGAGCGGGAAGCATACAATGAGCAGTTCTTC.

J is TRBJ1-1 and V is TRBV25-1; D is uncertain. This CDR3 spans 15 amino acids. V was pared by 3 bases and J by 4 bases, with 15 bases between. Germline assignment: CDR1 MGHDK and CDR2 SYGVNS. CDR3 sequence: CASSESLRFGTEAFF. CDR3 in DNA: TGTGCCAGCAGTGAGTCCTTGCGGTTTGGCACTGAAGCTTTCTTT.

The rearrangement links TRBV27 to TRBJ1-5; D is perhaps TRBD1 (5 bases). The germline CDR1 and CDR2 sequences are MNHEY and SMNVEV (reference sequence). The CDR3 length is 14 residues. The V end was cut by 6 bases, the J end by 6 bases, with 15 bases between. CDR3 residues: CASSLRDQSQPQHF. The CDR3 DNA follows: TGTGCCAGCAGCCTCAGGGATCAGAGTCAGCCCCAGCATTTT.

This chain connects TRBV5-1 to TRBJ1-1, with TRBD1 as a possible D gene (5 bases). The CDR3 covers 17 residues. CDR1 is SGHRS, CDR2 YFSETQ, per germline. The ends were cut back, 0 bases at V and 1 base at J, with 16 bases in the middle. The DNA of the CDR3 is TGCGCCAGCAGCTTGGCCGGGCCGGACAACCCGAACACTGAAGCTTTCTTT. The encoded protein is CASSLAGPDNPNTEAFF.

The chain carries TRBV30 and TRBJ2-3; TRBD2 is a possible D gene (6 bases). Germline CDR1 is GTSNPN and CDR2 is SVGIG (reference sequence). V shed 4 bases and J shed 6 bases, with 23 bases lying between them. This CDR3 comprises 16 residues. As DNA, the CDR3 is TGTGCCTGGACCGTACCACCGGGCGGGGCGCTGGATACGCAGTATTTT. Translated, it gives CAWTVPPGGALDTQYF.

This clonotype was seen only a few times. CDR3 nucleotide sequence: TGTGCCAGTAGTATATTTCTGGGGCAGCCCCAGCATTTT. Translating it yields CASSIFLGQPQHF. The chain combines TRBV19 with TRBJ1-5; the D is unclear. The CDR3 has 13 residues. Per the germline V gene, CDR1 is LNHDA and CDR2 is SQIVND (reference sequence). The V end was cut by 2 bases, the J end by 7 bases, with 9 bases between. The variable domain in full, completed from reference TRBV19 and TRBJ1-5, reads DGGITQSPKYLFRKEGQNVTLSCEQNLNHDAMYWYRQDPGQGLRLIYYSQIVNDFQKGDIAEGYSVSREKKESFPLTVTSAQKNPTAFYLCASSIFLGQPQHFGDGTRLSIL.

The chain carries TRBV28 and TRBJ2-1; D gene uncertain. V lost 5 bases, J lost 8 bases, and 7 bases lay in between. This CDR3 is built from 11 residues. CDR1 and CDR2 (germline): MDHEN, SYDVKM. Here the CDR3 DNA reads TGTGCCAGCAGTCAGATGGATGAGCAGTTCTTC. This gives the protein CASSQMDEQFF.

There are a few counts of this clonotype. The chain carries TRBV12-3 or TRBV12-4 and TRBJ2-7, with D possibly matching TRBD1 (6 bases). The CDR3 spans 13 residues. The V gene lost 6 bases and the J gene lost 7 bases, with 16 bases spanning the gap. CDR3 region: CASSPGHSLEQYF. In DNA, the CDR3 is TGTGCCAGCAGCCCGGGACACTCTTTGGAGCAGTACTTC.

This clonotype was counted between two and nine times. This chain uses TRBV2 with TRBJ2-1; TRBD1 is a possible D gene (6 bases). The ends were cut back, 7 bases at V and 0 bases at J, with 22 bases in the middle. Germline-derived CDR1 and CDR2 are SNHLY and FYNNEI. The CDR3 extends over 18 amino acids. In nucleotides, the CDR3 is TGTGCCAGCACCCACACGGTAGTCGGCAGGGGCTCCTACAATGAGCAGTTCTTC. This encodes CASTHTVVGRGSYNEQFF.

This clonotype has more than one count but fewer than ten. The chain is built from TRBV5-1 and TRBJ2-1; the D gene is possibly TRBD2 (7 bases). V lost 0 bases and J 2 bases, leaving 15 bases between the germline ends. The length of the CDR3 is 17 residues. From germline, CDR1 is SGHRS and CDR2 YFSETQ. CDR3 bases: TGCGCCAGCAGCTTGGTTAGGGGGGGTTGGCCCTACAATGAGCAGTTCTTC. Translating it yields CASSLVRGGWPYNEQFF.

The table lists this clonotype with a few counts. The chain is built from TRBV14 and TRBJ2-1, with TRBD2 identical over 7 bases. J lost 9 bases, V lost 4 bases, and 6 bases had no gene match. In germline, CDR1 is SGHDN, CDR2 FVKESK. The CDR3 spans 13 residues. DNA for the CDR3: TGTGCCAGCAGCCCCGGGAGGACTTCTGAGCAGTTCTTC. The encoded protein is CASSPGRTSEQFF.

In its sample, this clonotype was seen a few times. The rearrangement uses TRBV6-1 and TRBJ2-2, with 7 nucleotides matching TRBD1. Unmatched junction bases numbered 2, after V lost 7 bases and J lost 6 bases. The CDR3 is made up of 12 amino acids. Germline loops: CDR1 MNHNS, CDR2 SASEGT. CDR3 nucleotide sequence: TGTGCCAGCAAAGGGACAGCCGGGGAGCTGTTTTTT. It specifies CASKGTAGELFF.

The CDR3: CAWSTTARGMDGYTF. CDR3 nucleotides: TGTGCCTGGAGTACCACGGCCAGGGGGATGGACGGCTACACCTTC. The chain has TRBV30 and TRBJ1-2; 7 nucleotides match TRBD1. CDR3 length equals 15 residues. The germline CDR1 and CDR2 sequences are GTSNPN and SVGIG (reference sequence). Trimming cost V 2 bases and J 8 bases; bases outside gene matches: 14.